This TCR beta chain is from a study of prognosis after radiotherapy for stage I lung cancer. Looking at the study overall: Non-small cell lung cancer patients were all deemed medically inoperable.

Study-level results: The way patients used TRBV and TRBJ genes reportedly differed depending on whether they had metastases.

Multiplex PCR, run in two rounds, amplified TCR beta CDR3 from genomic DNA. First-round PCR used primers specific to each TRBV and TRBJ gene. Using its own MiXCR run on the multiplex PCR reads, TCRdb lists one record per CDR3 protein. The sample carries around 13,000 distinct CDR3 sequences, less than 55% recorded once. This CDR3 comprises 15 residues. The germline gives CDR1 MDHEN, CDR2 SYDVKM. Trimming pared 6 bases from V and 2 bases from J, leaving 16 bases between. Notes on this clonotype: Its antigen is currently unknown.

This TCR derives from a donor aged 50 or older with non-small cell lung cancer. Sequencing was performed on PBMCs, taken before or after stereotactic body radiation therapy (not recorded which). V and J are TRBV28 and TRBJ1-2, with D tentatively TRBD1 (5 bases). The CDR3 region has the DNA TGTGCCAGCAGGGGGGGTGCGGGGATCAACTATGGCTACACCTTC. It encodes CASRGGAGINYGYTF.